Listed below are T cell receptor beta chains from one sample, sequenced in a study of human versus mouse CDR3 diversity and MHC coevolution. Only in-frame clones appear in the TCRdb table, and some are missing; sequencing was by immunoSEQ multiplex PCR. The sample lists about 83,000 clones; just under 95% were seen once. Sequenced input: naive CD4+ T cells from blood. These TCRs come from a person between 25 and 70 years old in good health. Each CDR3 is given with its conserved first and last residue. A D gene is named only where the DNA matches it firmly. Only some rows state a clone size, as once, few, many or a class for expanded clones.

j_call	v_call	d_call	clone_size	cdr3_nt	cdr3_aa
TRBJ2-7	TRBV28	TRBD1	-	TGTGCCAGCAGCCTTACCCCGGGACAGGGGGCACACGAGCAGTACTTC	CASSLTPGQGAHEQYF
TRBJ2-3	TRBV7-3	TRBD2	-	TGTGCCAGCAGCATCAGGGCGCCGACTAGCGGGGTTGCCTACCGCACAGATACGCAGTATTTT	CASSIRAPTSGVAYRTDTQYF
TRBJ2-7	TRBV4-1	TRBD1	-	TGCGCCAGCAGCCGGGACAGGGCCTACGAGCAGTACTTC	CASSRDRAYEQYF
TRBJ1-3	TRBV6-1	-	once	TGTGCCAGCAGTGAATTGGTGAGCGACACCATATATTTT	CASSELVSDTIYF
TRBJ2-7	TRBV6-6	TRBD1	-	TGTGCCAGCAGAGATCGGGACAGCACCTACGAGCAGTACTTC	CASRDRDSTYEQYF
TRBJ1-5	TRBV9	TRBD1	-	TGTGCCAGCAGCGTAGGGGGACAGGGCGGCCAGCCCCAGCATTTT	CASSVGGQGGQPQHF
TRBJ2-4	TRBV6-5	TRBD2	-	TGTGCCAGCAGCCGGGGGGGGGCGGAAAACATTCAGTACTTC	CASSRGGAENIQYF
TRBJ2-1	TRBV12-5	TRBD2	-	TGTGCTAGTGGTTTGGTACTTTGGATTAGCGGGTCCACGGGATACAATGAGCAGTTCTTC	CASGLVLWISGSTGYNEQFF
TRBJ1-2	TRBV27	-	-	TGTGCCAGCGGGTCTGCCGGGGGGCGAGGTAACTATGGCTACACCTTC	CASGSAGGRGNYGYTF
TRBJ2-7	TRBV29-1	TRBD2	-	TGCAGCTACCGGACTAGCTCTCGTCTCGAGCAGTACTTC	CSYRTSSRLEQYF
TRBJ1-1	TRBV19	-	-	TGTGCCAGTAGTTGGGCCGTTGAAGCTTTCTTT	CASSWAVEAFF
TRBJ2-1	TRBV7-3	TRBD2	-	TGTGCCAGCAGTCCTAGCGGGGGGGACTACAATGAGCAGTTCTTC	CASSPSGGDYNEQFF
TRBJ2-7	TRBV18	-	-	TGTGCCAGCTCACCTGGACAGAAACGCTACGAGCAGTACTTC	CASSPGQKRYEQYF
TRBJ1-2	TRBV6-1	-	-	TGTGCCAGCAGCAACGGGAATTACTATGGCTACACCTTC	CASSNGNYYGYTF
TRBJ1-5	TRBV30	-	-	TGTGCCTGGAGTGTATGGACAGACAATCAGCCCCAGCATTTT	CAWSVWTDNQPQHF
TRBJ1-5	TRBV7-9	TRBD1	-	TGTGCCAGCAGCTTAGACCAGACAGGGGTCCTACATCAGCCCCAGCATTTT	CASSLDQTGVLHQPQHF
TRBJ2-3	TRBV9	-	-	TGTGCCAGCAGCGTTTTTCAACTCACAGATACGCAGTATTTT	CASSVFQLTDTQYF
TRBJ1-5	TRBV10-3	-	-	TGTGCCATCAGTGAGAGGGGACACGGGAGCAATCAGCCCCAGCATTTT	CAISERGHGSNQPQHF
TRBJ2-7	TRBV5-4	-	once	TGTGCCAGCAGCTTAAGGGGGGGACTATACGAGCAGTACTTC	CASSLRGGLYEQYF
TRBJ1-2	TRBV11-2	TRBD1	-	TGTGCCAGCAGCTTAGAGACAGGGGTTTATGGAGGCTACACCTTC	CASSLETGVYGGYTF
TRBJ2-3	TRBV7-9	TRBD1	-	TGTGCCAGCAGCTTATGGGGACAGGGTCCCGTCGGGGGCACAGATACGCAGTATTTT	CASSLWGQGPVGGTDTQYF
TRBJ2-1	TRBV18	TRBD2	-	TGTGCCAGCTCCCTCGGACTAGCGGAGAGATATGAGCAGTTCTTC	CASSLGLAERYEQFF
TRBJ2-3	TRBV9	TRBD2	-	TGTGCCAGCAGCCGCGGAATGGTGAGCGGGGGGTGGACAGATACGCAGTATTTT	CASSRGMVSGGWTDTQYF
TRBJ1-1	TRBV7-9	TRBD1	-	TGTGCCAGCAGCTTAGGACAGGGGAGGAAAGCTTTCTTT	CASSLGQGRKAFF
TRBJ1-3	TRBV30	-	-	TGTGCCCTGGTGGCAGGGCACCTCTCTGGAAACACCATATATTTT	CALVAGHLSGNTIYF
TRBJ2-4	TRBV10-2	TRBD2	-	TGCGCCAGCAGTGAACTAGCGGGAGTGAACATTCAGTACTTC	CASSELAGVNIQYF
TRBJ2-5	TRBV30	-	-	TGTGCCTGGAGTCCCAATGGCTTCCAAGAGACCCAGTACTTC	CAWSPNGFQETQYF
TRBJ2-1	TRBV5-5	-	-	TGTGCCAGCAGCTTGAAGGTGGGTAGCTCCTACAATGAGCAGCTCTTC	CASSLKVGSSYNEQLF
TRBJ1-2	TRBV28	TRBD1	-	TGTGCCAGCAGATCCCTCACCGGGACAGCAGAGGGCGGCTACACCTTC	CASRSLTGTAEGGYTF
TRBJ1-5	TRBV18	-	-	TGTGCCAGCTCCCAAGTCCCCCCCCAGGGCTATCGTCAGCCCCAGCATTTT	CASSQVPPQGYRQPQHF
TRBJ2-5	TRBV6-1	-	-	TGTGCCAGCAGTGCCATGACTAGCCAAGAGACCCAGTACTTC	CASSAMTSQETQYF
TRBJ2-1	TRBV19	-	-	TGTGCCAGTGGGGGGGGCCCGTTGACTAGCGAGCAGTTCTTC	CASGGGPLTSEQFF
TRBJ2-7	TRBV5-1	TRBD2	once	TGCGCCAGCAGCTTGGAGGCGCGGACTAGCGGGGGGTACTCCTACGAGCAGTACTTC	CASSLEARTSGGYSYEQYF
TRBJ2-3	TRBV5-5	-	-	TGTGCCAGCAGTCGCGGTCGGGAGAAACGGGAGTACACAGATACGCAGTATTTT	CASSRGREKREYTDTQYF
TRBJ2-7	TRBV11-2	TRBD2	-	TGTGCCACTTCGGGACTAGCTGTCTACGAGCAGTACTTC	CATSGLAVYEQYF
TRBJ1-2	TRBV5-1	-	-	TGCGCCAGCAGCCCCGGCAGGGCAGGGGAGGGCTACACCTTC	CASSPGRAGEGYTF
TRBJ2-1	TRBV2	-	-	TGTGCCAGCGGCCAGCAGTTCTTC	CASGQQFF
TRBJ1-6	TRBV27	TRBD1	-	TGTGCCAGCAAATCACAGGGGGATGTTTCACCCCTCCACTTT	CASKSQGDVSPLHF
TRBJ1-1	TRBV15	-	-	TGTGCCACCAGCCAGGGGAGGAACACTGAAGCTTTCTTT	CATSQGRNTEAFF
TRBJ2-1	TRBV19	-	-	TGTGCCAGTAGCGAAGCCGGGACTCACTACAATGAGCAGTTCTTC	CASSEAGTHYNEQFF
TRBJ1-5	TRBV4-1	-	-	TGCGCCAGCAGCCAAGGCAGGGATGAGCCCCAGCATTTT	CASSQGRDEPQHF
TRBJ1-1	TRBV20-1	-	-	TGCAGTGTCGGGGGAGGGGCTGAAGCTTTCTTT	CSVGGGAEAFF
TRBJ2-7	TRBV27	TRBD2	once	TGTGCCAGCGGACAGGGCCGACTAGCGGGAGCCTACGAGCAGTACTTC	CASGQGRLAGAYEQYF
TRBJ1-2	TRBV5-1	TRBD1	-	TGCGCCAGCAGCTTGGTCGACAGGGGGGTTGATGGCTACACCTTC	CASSLVDRGVDGYTF
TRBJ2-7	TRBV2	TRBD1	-	TGTGCCAGCAGTCCAACCTACAGGGGCGAGCAGTACTTC	CASSPTYRGEQYF